The 32 T cell receptor beta chains in this list originate from one sample, sequenced in a study of T cell changes during pregnancy in multiple sclerosis. Only in-frame clones appear in the TCRdb table, and some are missing; sequencing was by immunoSEQ multiplex PCR. The sample holds under 65,000 clones; around 93% are singletons and the top ten take about 0.64%. Source: CD4+ T cells from peripheral blood mononuclear cells, taken after pregnancy. These receptors were obtained from a female donor with multiple sclerosis, enrolled in a pregnancy study.

The chain couples TRBV6-5 to TRBJ2-2; TRBD1 might be the D (5 bases). V lost 3 bases and J lost 1, with 6 bases in between. The CDR3 consists of 14 residues. Germline V gene data show CDR1 as MNHEY and CDR2 as SVGAGI. CDR3 sequence: CASSYDRNTGELFF. The CDR3 bases are TGTGCCAGCAGTTATGACAGGAACACCGGGGAGCTGTTTTTT.

The chain uses TRBV30 and TRBJ2-7; 8 positions agree with TRBD2. Unmatched junction bases numbered 3, after V lost 4 bases and J lost 4 bases. The V gene's germline CDR1 is GTSNPN and CDR2 SVGIG (reference sequence). The CDR3 runs to 12 residues. Written as DNA, the CDR3 is TGTGCCTGGAACCGGGGGGGTTACGAGCAGTACTTC. This codes for CAWNRGGYEQYF.

The chain links TRBV6-6 to TRBJ1-3; maybe TRBD1 (6 bases). The CDR3 contains 16 residues. Germline CDR1 and CDR2: MNHNY and SVGAGI (reference sequence). Deletions cut 6 bases from V and 0 bases from J, with 15 bases between. CDR3 sequence reads: CASRYDRPTSGNTIYF. The CDR3 DNA sequence: TGTGCCAGCAGATACGACAGGCCCACCTCTGGAAACACCATATATTTT.

The chain is built from TRBV2 and TRBJ2-7; possible D gene TRBD1, 6 bases. This CDR3 has 14 amino acids. Germline values: CDR1 SNHLY, CDR2 FYNNEI. Between the trimmed V and J ends, which lost 6 bases and 2 bases, there was a span of 14 bases. The CDR3, as DNA: TGTGCCAGCAGACGACGCGACAGGACCTACGAGCAGTACTTC. Translation gives CASRRRDRTYEQYF.

The J gene is TRBJ1-3, the V gene TRBV4-3; no clear D. The CDR3 contains 15 residues. The V gene lost 4 bases and the J gene lost 2 bases, with 12 bases spanning the gap. CDR1 is LGHNA, CDR2 YSLEER, per germline. The CDR3 DNA reads TGCGCCAGCAGCCCCGGGTCGGGGACTGGAAACACCATATATTTT. It encodes CASSPGSGTGNTIYF.

V usage is TRBV2 and J usage is TRBJ1-2; D uncertain. The CDR3 extends over 12 amino acids. The germline gives CDR1 SNHLY, CDR2 FYNNEI. Between the trimmed V and J ends, which lost 3 bases and 8 bases, there was a span of 10 bases. The CDR3 is CASSDTPGGYTF. The CDR3 region has the DNA TGTGCCAGCAGTGACACTCCGGGAGGCTACACCTTC. Full variable domain (outside the CDR3, taken from reference TRBV2 and TRBJ1-2): EPEVTQTPSHQVTQMGQEVILRCVPISNHLYFYWYRQILGQKVEFLVSFYNNEISEKSEIFDDQFSVERPDGSNFTLKIRSTKLEDSAMYFCASSDTPGGYTFGSGTRLTVV.

This clone was observed a single time. CDR3 sequence (DNA): TGTGCCAGCAGCTTGCCGGGACTAGCAGCCTCCAATGAGCAGTTCTTC. It codes for CASSLPGLAASNEQFF. This chain joins TRBV7-2 and TRBJ2-1; 9 bases map to TRBD2. Germline loops: CDR1 SGHTA, CDR2 FQGNSA. Trimming cost V 3 bases and J 6 bases; bases outside gene matches: 9. This CDR3 is built from 16 residues.

The chain couples TRBV7-2 to TRBJ1-3, with a weak D call TRBD1 (5 bases). In germline, CDR1 is SGHTA, CDR2 FQGNSA. V was shortened by 5 bases and J by 0 bases, with 17 bases between the two germline ends. The CDR3 extends over 17 amino acids. In nucleotides, the CDR3 is TGTGCCAGCAGCGAGAAAGGGGCAGGCCGCTCTGGAAACACCATATATTTT. It encodes CASSEKGAGRSGNTIYF.

The rearrangement uses TRBV7-2 and TRBJ2-3, with TRBD1 matching over 9 bases. There are 15 residues in the CDR3. CDR1 is SGHTA, CDR2 FQGNSA, per germline. Losses at the gene ends were 5 bases for V and 4 bases for J; bases not matched to a gene: 7. The CDR3: CASSARTGDADTQYF. In DNA form, the CDR3 reads TGTGCCAGCAGCGCCAGGACAGGGGACGCAGATACGCAGTATTTT.

The chain couples TRBV9 to TRBJ2-7; 8 nucleotides align to TRBD2. Germline V gives CDR1 SGDLS, CDR2 YYNGEE. The CDR3 sequence is 14 residues long. The ends lost 0 bases at V and 9 bases at J; junction bases unmatched: 8. The CDR3 loop reads CASSVVGSGDSQYF. Here the CDR3 DNA reads TGTGCCAGCAGCGTAGTAGGTAGCGGGGACTCGCAGTACTTC.

V is TRBV19 and J is TRBJ2-1, with D maybe TRBD1 (6 bases). Trimming stripped 3 bases from V and 1 base from J, with 13 bases between. CDR1 LNHDA and CDR2 SQIVND come from the germline V gene (reference sequence). The CDR3 has 16 residues. The CDR3 sequence: CASSILQGLSYNEQFF. CDR3 nucleotide sequence: TGTGCCAGTAGTATCCTACAGGGCCTATCCTACAATGAGCAGTTCTTC.

J is TRBJ2-5 and V is TRBV29-1; perhaps TRBD1 as D (6 bases). Germline loops: CDR1 SQVTM, CDR2 ANQGSEA. Trimming shortened V by 3 bases and J by 5 bases, and 13 bases separated the two germline ends. The CDR3 has 13 amino acids. As DNA, the CDR3 is TGCAGCGTTGACCCCGGACAGCAGGAGACCCAGTACTTC. Residues: CSVDPGQQETQYF.

V is TRBV9 and J is TRBJ1-3, with D possibly matching TRBD1 (5 bases). V gave up 0 bases and J gave up 0 bases, with 7 bases separating them. Germline loops: CDR1 SGDLS, CDR2 YYNGEE. CDR3 length: 15 residues. CDR3 nucleotide sequence: TGTGCCAGCAGCGTAGTGGACACCTCTGGAAACACCATATATTTT. It codes for CASSVVDTSGNTIYF.

The chain employs TRBV6-5 and TRBJ1-2; D is possibly TRBD1 (5 bases). Germline V gives CDR1 MNHEY, CDR2 SVGAGI. The CDR3 consists of 15 residues. V shed 2 bases and J shed 5 bases, with 15 bases lying between them. The CDR3 sequence is CASSYRAGPIYGYTF. As DNA, the CDR3 is TGTGCCAGCAGTTACCGGGCAGGGCCGATATATGGCTACACCTTC.

V usage is TRBV11-2 and J usage is TRBJ1-1, with a tentative D call TRBD1 (6 bases). V dropped 5 bases and J dropped 3 bases, with 13 bases sitting between them. Germline CDR1 is SGHAT and CDR2 is FQNNGV. There are 14 residues in the CDR3. Here the CDR3 reads CASSPRTVHTEAFF. The CDR3 coding sequence is TGTGCCAGCAGCCCACGGACAGTGCACACTGAAGCTTTCTTT.

This clone occurred once. This chain joins TRBV19 and TRBJ2-3; 7 nucleotides line up with TRBD2. CDR1 is LNHDA, CDR2 SQIVND, per germline (reference sequence). V shed 10 bases and J 1 base; nucleotides not matched to a gene: 11. The CDR3 has 15 residues. The CDR3 spells CATQTAGVGTDTQYF. DNA of the CDR3: TGTGCCACCCAGACCGCGGGGGTGGGCACAGATACGCAGTATTTT.

The chain recombines TRBV18 with TRBJ1-5; possibly TRBD1 for D (5 bases). V was clipped by 2 bases and J by 3 bases, with 8 bases between them. CDR3 size: 14 residues. In germline, CDR1 is KGHSH, CDR2 LQKENI. Written as DNA, the CDR3 is TGTGCCAGCTCACCATCAGGGTCCAATCAGCCCCAGCATTTT. It is translated as CASSPSGSNQPQHF.

The rearrangement uses TRBV18 and TRBJ1-1, with D maybe TRBD1 (5 bases). The CDR3 length is 13 residues. Deletions cut 5 bases from V and 2 bases from J, with 9 bases between. From germline, CDR1 is KGHSH and CDR2 LQKENI. The CDR3 region has the DNA TGTGCCAGCTCAGGGGGGTTAAACACTGAAGCTTTCTTT. Translating it yields CASSGGLNTEAFF.

The chain recombines TRBV4-2 with TRBJ1-2; 8 bases line up with TRBD1. J gave up 6 bases and V 2 bases, and 2 bases lay outside the gene matches. CDR1 is LGHNA, CDR2 YNFKEQ, per germline. There are 13 residues in the CDR3. The CDR3 DNA follows: TGTGCCAGCAGCCAAAGGACAGGGAATGGCTACACCTTC. Its translation: CASSQRTGNGYTF.

The V call is TRBV27, the J call TRBJ1-3; 7 nucleotides agree with TRBD1. The CDR3 is 15 residues long. After removal of 5 bases from V and 5 bases from J, the junction contained 9 bases not matched to a gene. CDR1 is MNHEY and CDR2 is SMNVEV in the germline V gene (reference sequence). The CDR3 sequence: CASSPDRAVRNTIYF. DNA of the CDR3: TGTGCCAGCAGTCCAGACAGGGCGGTGAGAAACACCATATATTTT.

The CDR3: CASSLETGMRHNEQFF. In DNA form, the CDR3 reads TGTGCCAGCAGCCTAGAGACAGGGATGAGACACAATGAGCAGTTCTTC. The chain combines TRBV7-2 with TRBJ2-1; 7 nucleotides match TRBD1. In germline, CDR1 is SGHTA, CDR2 FQGNSA. Trimming at V came to 5 bases and at J to 5 bases, leaving 12 bases not matched to a gene. This CDR3 spans 16 amino acids. Together with reference TRBV7-2 and TRBJ2-1, the CDR3 gives the full variable domain: GAGVSQSPSNKVTEKGKDVELRCDPISGHTALYWYRQSLGQGLEFLIYFQGNSAPDKSGLPSDRFSAERTGGSVSTLTIQRTQQEDSAVYLCASSLETGMRHNEQFFGPGTRLTVL.

V is TRBV7-3 and J is TRBJ1-6; TRBD1 agrees at 9 bases. Trimming removed 4 bases from V and 14 bases from J; junction bases left unmatched: 9. Germline values: CDR1 SGHTA, CDR2 FQGTGA. The CDR3 covers 14 residues. The CDR3 protein is CASSSRQGVGALHF. The CDR3 DNA reads as TGTGCCAGCAGCTCCCGACAGGGGGTAGGGGCCCTCCACTTT.

The CDR3 DNA reads TGTGCCAGCAGCTCCCCGGACAGGGGGTATGGCTACACCTTC. It is translated as CASSSPDRGYGYTF. The chain is built from TRBV7-8 and TRBJ1-2; TRBD1 aligns across 10 bases. Germline assignment: CDR1 SGHVS and CDR2 FQNEAQ. V shed 4 bases, J shed 5 bases, and the junction held 4 bases outside the gene matches. The CDR3 loop spans 14 amino acids.

The chain couples TRBV7-3 to TRBJ1-1; 10 bases fit TRBD1. Unmatched junction bases numbered 6, after V lost 8 bases and J lost 6 bases. This CDR3 region has 13 residues. Germline V gene sequence: CDR1 SGHTA, CDR2 FQGTGA. The chain's CDR3 is CASRVGQGAEAFF. The CDR3 DNA reads TGTGCCAGCCGAGTTGGACAGGGGGCTGAAGCTTTCTTT.

The chain combines TRBV15 with TRBJ2-7, with D possibly matching TRBD1 (6 bases). V gave up 6 bases and J gave up 4 bases, with 13 bases separating them. This CDR3 has 13 amino acids. Germline assignment: CDR1 LNHNV and CDR2 YYDKDF (reference sequence). The CDR3 is CATSRQVMYEQYF. For the CDR3, the DNA is TGTGCCACCAGTCGACAGGTGATGTACGAGCAGTACTTC.

The chain is built from TRBV7-6 and TRBJ2-7; a possible D gene is TRBD1 (6 bases). CDR3 length equals 14 residues. Trimming removed 3 bases at V and 3 bases at J, with 12 bases between. In germline, CDR1 is SGHVS, CDR2 FNYEAQ. The CDR3 loop is CASSLRDTNYEQYF. In DNA form, the CDR3 reads TGTGCCAGCAGCTTGAGGGACACTAACTACGAGCAGTACTTC.

The CDR3: CASSRVQGAVAGYTF. DNA for the CDR3: TGCGCCAGCAGCCGAGTACAGGGGGCGGTGGCAGGCTACACCTTC. This chain connects TRBV4-1 to TRBJ1-2, with 9 bases fitting TRBD1. Germline trimming cut 4 bases from V and 8 bases from J; bases unmatched to any gene: 11. The germline gives CDR1 MGHRA, CDR2 YSYEKL. The CDR3 is made up of 15 amino acids.

The chain uses TRBV5-4 and TRBJ2-7, with TRBD2 identical over 9 bases. CDR3 size: 16 residues. V shed 3 bases, J shed 0 bases, and the junction held 7 bases outside the gene matches. Germline V lookup: CDR1 SGHNT, CDR2 YYREEE (reference sequence). The CDR3 region is CASSSWERGDSYEQYF. Written as DNA, the CDR3 is TGTGCCAGCAGCTCCTGGGAGCGGGGGGACTCCTACGAGCAGTACTTC.

This sequence joins TRBV11-2 and TRBJ1-6, with TRBD1 matching over 7 bases. CDR3 size: 15 residues. Germline CDR1 SGHAT, CDR2 FQNNGV. The junction had 4 bases not matched to a gene; V was cut back by 5 bases and J by 3 bases. The CDR3 region is CASSRRDSYNSPLHF. The CDR3 DNA follows: TGTGCCAGCAGCCGCCGGGACAGCTATAATTCACCCCTCCACTTT.

The CDR3 loop reads CASSSEWASTDTQYF. Written as DNA, the CDR3 is TGTGCCAGCAGCTCCGAGTGGGCAAGCACAGATACGCAGTATTTT. The chain couples TRBV7-2 to TRBJ2-3; D not resolved. Trimming shortened V by 4 bases and J by 0 bases, and 11 bases separated the two germline ends. This CDR3 contains 15 residues. Per the germline V gene, CDR1 is SGHTA and CDR2 is FQGNSA.

The genes are TRBV7-6 and TRBJ1-3; tentatively, D is TRBD1 (6 bases). The germline CDR1 and CDR2 sequences are SGHVS and FNYEAQ. This CDR3 is 15 amino acids long. Trimming cost V 2 bases and J 2 bases, with 10 bases left between them. CDR3 protein: CASSLSRGAGNTIYF. CDR3 nucleotides: TGTGCCAGCAGCTTATCCAGGGGCGCTGGAAACACCATATATTTT.

V is TRBV5-1 and J is TRBJ2-5, with 10 bases aligning to TRBD1. The CDR3 length is 15 residues. The germline CDR1 and CDR2 sequences are SGHRS and YFSETQ. The junction had 6 bases not matched to a gene; V was cut back by 3 bases and J by 4 bases. CDR3 nucleotides: TGCGCCAGCAGCTGGGGGGACAGGGGAGCAGAGACCCAGTACTTC. Its protein is CASSWGDRGAETQYF.